This T cell receptor beta chain derives from a study of T-cell reconstitution after alpha-beta-depleted transplantation in children. Trimming took off 3 bases at V and 2 bases at J, with 11 bases between the two ends. The CDR3 runs to 14 residues. In this sample, this clonotype turned up many times. Its antigen remains unidentified. The TCRbeta library was prepared with unique molecular identifiers. Each CDR3 protein gets one entry after TCRdb re-called the PCR reads with MiXCR. Of around 700,000 distinct CDR3 sequences listed, 10% to 15% were seen once; the top ten hold 0.79%. Study conclusions and caveats: As was reported, about two months after transplant, alpha-beta T cells came from several hundred expanded graft clones. At day 60, the high TCRbeta diversity found in some patients originated from recipient T cells and thymic progenitors that had survived. Newly generated T cells supplied most T-cell counts and diversity one year post-transplant.

This material consisted of PBMCs, taken before TCRalphabeta/CD19-depleted stem cell transplant. The clonotype originates from a girl aged 2 to 9 with congenital amegakaryocytic thrombocytopenia, due to receive a stem cell transplant. The chain couples TRBV12-3 or TRBV12-4 to TRBJ2-7; no clear D. The CDR3 reads CASSFGQAPYEQYF. As DNA, the CDR3 is TGTGCCAGCAGTTTCGGTCAGGCCCCCTACGAGCAGTACTTC.